The 4 T cell receptor beta chains listed next were all sequenced from one sample in a study of blood T cell repertoires in COVID-19. Method: immunoSEQ multiplex PCR; TCRdb's copy keeps in-frame clones and lacks some. Among about 80,000 clones listed, around 79% were seen once. Sequenced material: peripheral blood. All receptors come from a man older than 75 with acute or convalescent COVID-19.

The J gene is TRBJ1-6, the V gene TRBV19, with D possibly TRBD1 on 6 matching bases. Germline values: CDR1 LNHDA, CDR2 SQIVND (reference sequence). The CDR3 is 13 residues long. V was shortened by 5 bases and J by 10 bases, with 12 bases between the two germline ends. In nucleotides, the CDR3 is TGTGCCAGTAGTGGGGACACGGGATCACCCCTCCACTTT. Protein sequence: CASSGDTGSPLHF.

The chain has TRBV6-5 and TRBJ2-3; maybe TRBD1 (5 bases). The V end was cut by 10 bases, the J end by 1 base, with 12 bases between. The CDR3 has 13 residues. The germline CDR1 and CDR2 sequences are MNHEY and SVGAGI. The CDR3 DNA reads TGTGCCACCCAGGAACAGGGCACAGATACGCAGTATTTT. Its translation is CATQEQGTDTQYF.

This clone was observed a handful of times. The rearrangement uses TRBV18 and TRBJ1-1, with D unresolved. The germline V gene encodes CDR1 KGHSH and CDR2 LQKENI. With 3 bases removed from V and 8 bases from J, the gap between germline ends came to 19 bases. This CDR3 has 15 residues. The CDR3 here is CASSPSTTRPWEAFF. The DNA for the CDR3 is TGTGCCAGCTCACCCTCGACTACTAGACCCTGGGAAGCTTTCTTT.

The V gene is TRBV5-4, the J gene TRBJ2-3; D possibly corresponds to TRBD1 (6 bases). This CDR3 spans 16 amino acids. Trimming removed 4 bases at V and 0 bases at J, with 15 bases between. Germline loops: CDR1 SGHNT, CDR2 YYREEE (reference sequence). CDR3 loop: CASSPVNRASTDTQYF. CDR3 DNA: TGTGCCAGCAGCCCCGTCAACAGGGCCAGCACAGATACGCAGTATTTT. Filled out from reference TRBV5-4 and TRBJ2-3, the complete variable domain reads ETGVTQSPTHLIKTRGQQVTLRCSSQSGHNTVSWYQQALGQGPQFIFQYYREEENGRGNFPPRFSGLQFPNYSSELNVNALELDDSALYLCASSPVNRASTDTQYFGPGTRLTVL.